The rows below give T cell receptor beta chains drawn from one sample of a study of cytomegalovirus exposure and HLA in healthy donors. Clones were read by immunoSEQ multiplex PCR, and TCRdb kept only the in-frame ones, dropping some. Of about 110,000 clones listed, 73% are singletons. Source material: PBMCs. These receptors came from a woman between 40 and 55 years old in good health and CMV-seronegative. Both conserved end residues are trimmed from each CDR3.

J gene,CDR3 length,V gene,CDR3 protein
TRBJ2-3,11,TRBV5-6,ASSPIAQDTQY
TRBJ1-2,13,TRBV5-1,ASSSGPGTESGYT
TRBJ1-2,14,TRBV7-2,ASSPGQRVTNYGYT
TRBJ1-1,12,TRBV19,ASSIGQGNTEAF
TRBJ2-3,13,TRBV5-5,ASSSGQPSTDTQY
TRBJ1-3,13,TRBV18,ASSPPTGLGNTIY
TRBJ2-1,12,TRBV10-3,AISPDTSYNEQF
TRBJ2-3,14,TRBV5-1,ASSLAVRESTDTQY
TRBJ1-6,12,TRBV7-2,ASSTAGHNSPLH
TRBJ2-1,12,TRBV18,ASSIGGGGNEQF
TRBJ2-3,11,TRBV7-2,ASSLVRSDTQY